The rows below give T cell receptor beta chains drawn from one sample of a study of blood T cell repertoires in COVID-19. Sequencing was performed with immunoSEQ multiplex PCR; in TCRdb, only in-frame clones are kept and a portion is missing. The table shows hundreds of thousands of clones, with 75% to 90% occurring only once. Input material: PBMCs or T cells enriched from blood (not recorded which). These receptors all stem from a woman in her thirties who had been exposed to COVID-19. The CDR3 runs from the conserved cysteine through the conserved F or W. D genes are given only for firm matches. Clone size appears in some rows only: once, few, many, or a class for an expanded clone.

v_call	j_call	d_call	clone_size	cdr3_nt	cdr3_aa
TRBV28	TRBJ1-2	NA	once	TGTGCCACCTTCCCGACAGCTAACTATGGCTACACCTTC	CATFPTANYGYTF
TRBV3-1/TRBV3-2	TRBJ1-2	NA	NA	TGTGCCAGCAGCCAAGTCGCGGGAAACTATGGCTACACCTTC	CASSQVAGNYGYTF
TRBV6-5	TRBJ2-3	TRBD1	NA	TGTGCCAGCAGTTACGGGACAGCCCACGGTACGCAGTATTTT	CASSYGTAHGTQYF
TRBV30	TRBJ1-1	TRBD1	once	TGTGCCTGGAGTGTAAACAGGGGCGCCGCTGAAGCTTTCTTT	CAWSVNRGAAEAFF
TRBV7-2	TRBJ1-5	TRBD1	NA	TGTGCCAGCAGCGTGCGAGGGACAGGGGTTGATGGCAATCAGCCCCAGCATTTT	CASSVRGTGVDGNQPQHF
TRBV4-3	TRBJ1-4	NA	NA	TGCGCCAGCAGCCAAGATATCAGCGAAACCTCAACTAATGAAAAACTGTTTTTT	CASSQDISETSTNEKLFF
TRBV28	TRBJ1-4	NA	NA	TGTGCCAGCAGTTTAAGACAGGAGAATGAAAAACTGTTTTTT	CASSLRQENEKLFF
TRBV6-5	TRBJ1-3	NA	NA	TGTGCCAGCAGTTACTCCCGGGAACCCTCTGGAAACACCATATATTTT	CASSYSREPSGNTIYF
TRBV5-1	TRBJ2-5	TRBD2	NA	TGCGCCAGCAAAGATATCGTAGCGGGGGGGCAAGAGACCCAGTACTTC	CASKDIVAGGQETQYF
TRBV2	TRBJ2-7	TRBD2	NA	TGTGCCAGCTTAAATGTAGGCGGGGGGTCGTCCTACGAGCAGTACTTC	CASLNVGGGSSYEQYF
TRBV25-1	TRBJ2-3	TRBD1	NA	TGTGCCAGCAGTGGGACAGGGGGCAGGAAGGGTACGCAGTATTTT	CASSGTGGRKGTQYF
TRBV19	TRBJ2-1	NA	NA	TGTGCCAGTAGTATGAGTAGCGGCCATGAGCAGTTCTTC	CASSMSSGHEQFF
TRBV2	TRBJ2-1	TRBD2	NA	TGTGCCAGCAGTAGACTAGCGGGGAGGAATGAGCAGTTCTTC	CASSRLAGRNEQFF
TRBV2	TRBJ2-7	TRBD2	NA	TGTGCCAGCAGTGCTTTTGGTGGGGGGGTCTACGAGCAGTACTTC	CASSAFGGGVYEQYF
TRBV10-1	TRBJ2-7	TRBD1	NA	TGCGCCAGCAACCCCTACACAGGGGAAAGGGACGAGCAGTACTTC	CASNPYTGERDEQYF